This T cell receptor (beta chain) was captured in a study of T cell responses to AZD1222 COVID-19 vaccine. Study-wide results and limits: Donors skewed white British and female; clonal diversity was possibly underestimated.

Trimming took off 6 bases at V and 2 bases at J, with 11 bases between the two ends. This CDR3 is built from 13 residues. Germline CDR1 is KGHSH and CDR2 is LQKENI. Profiling relied on immunoSEQ multiplex PCR, and the TCRdb table lists in-frame clones only, not all of them. The table has fewer than 130,000 clones, 81% seen once. This clone was counted only a few times. Its specificity is unknown. The rearrangement links TRBV18 to TRBJ2-7; D call uncertain. The sequence was obtained from an adult in good health. Source: peripheral blood, taken on day 0 of AZD1222 vaccination. The CDR3 protein is CASSQGSTYEQYF. CDR3 sequence (DNA): TGTGCCAGCTCCCAAGGATCAACCTACGAGCAGTACTTC.